This T cell receptor beta chain was identified during a study of T cells in Graves' hyperthyroidism and ophthalmopathy. Study background: Any treatment followed the collection of peripheral blood at initial diagnosis.

Template material for amplifying TCR beta CDR3 regions consisted of RNA transcripts. HTBI primers drove first-round RT-PCR of the TCR CDR3. TCRdb processed the multiplex PCR reads anew with MiXCR; each CDR3 protein has one entry. Found here are about 720,000 distinct CDR3 sequences, around 20% of them singletons; the top ten hold around 17%. The study, taken as a whole, reports: Blood also contained most expanded thyroid clonotypes above 0.001. For ophthalmopathy, model prediction preceded onset by a median around six months.

In its sample, this clonotype was seen many times. Antigen: not known. Used for diagnoses were clinical symptoms, serum thyroxine and TRAb, thyroid ultrasound and orbital computed tomography. This clonotype was sampled from a woman in her 50s with Graves' hyperthyroidism that later progressed to Graves' ophthalmopathy. Sequenced: blood.

The CDR3: CSGGVTGTPDTQYF. CDR3 DNA sequence: TGCAGTGGAGGGGTGACAGGGACCCCAGATACGCAGTATTTT. This chain joins TRBV20-1 and TRBJ2-3; TRBD1 matches at 7 bases. V trimming: 7 bases; J trimming: 4 bases; junction bases outside the gene matches: 11. Germline CDR1 reads DFQATT; CDR2 reads SNEGSKA (reference sequence). The CDR3 covers 14 residues.